This TCR beta chain was captured in a study of blood T cell repertoires in COVID-19. V lost 6 bases, J lost 2 bases, and 14 bases lay in between. Germline CDR1 is MNHEY and CDR2 is SVGAGI. The CDR3 loop spans 14 amino acids. TCRdb's table, derived via immunoSEQ multiplex PCR, lists solely in-frame clones and lacks some. The data show about 55,000 clones, with around 89% seen just once and 1.4% held by the top ten. V and J are TRBV6-5 and TRBJ2-7; tentative D call: TRBD2 (6 bases). The sample consisted of peripheral blood. This receptor was obtained from a man aged 60 to 75 with acute or convalescent COVID-19. The CDR3, as DNA: TGTGCCAGCAGCCGGGACTTGCAGACCTACGAGCAGTACTTC. It encodes CASSRDLQTYEQYF.